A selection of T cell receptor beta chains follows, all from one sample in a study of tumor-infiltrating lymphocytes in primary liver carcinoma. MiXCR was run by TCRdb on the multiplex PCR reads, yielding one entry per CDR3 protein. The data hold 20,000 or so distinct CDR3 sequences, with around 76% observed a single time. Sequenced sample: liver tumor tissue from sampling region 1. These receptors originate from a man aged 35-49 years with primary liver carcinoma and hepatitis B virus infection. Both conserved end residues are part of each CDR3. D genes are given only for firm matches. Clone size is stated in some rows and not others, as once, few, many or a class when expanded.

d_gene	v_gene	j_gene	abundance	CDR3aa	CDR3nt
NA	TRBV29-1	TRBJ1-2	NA	CGVRVNHAGYTF	TGCGGCGTTAGAGTCAACCACGCTGGCTACACCTTC
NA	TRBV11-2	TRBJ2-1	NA	CASSLDLGPDVQFF	TGTGCCAGCAGCTTAGATCTGGGACCGGATGTGCAGTTCTTC
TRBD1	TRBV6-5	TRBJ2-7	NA	CASSYSGQGGGQYF	TGTGCCAGCAGTTACTCTGGACAGGGGGGCGGGCAGTACTTC
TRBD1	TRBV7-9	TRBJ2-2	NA	CASSIKGADGELFF	TGTGCTAGCAGCATAAAGGGGGCCGACGGGGAGCTGTTTTTT
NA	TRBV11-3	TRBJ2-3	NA	CASSLRTGTDTQYF	TGTGCCAGCAGCCTTCGGACAGGCACAGATACGCAGTATTTT
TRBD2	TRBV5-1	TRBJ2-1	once	CASSSRPAGGSVQFF	TGCGCCAGCAGCTCACGACCAGCGGGAGGGAGTGTGCAGTTCTTC
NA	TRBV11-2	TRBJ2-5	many	CASALYQETQYF	TGTGCCAGCGCTTTGTACCAAGAGACCCAGTACTTC
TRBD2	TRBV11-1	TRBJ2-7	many	CASSNSGRNTYEQYF	TGTGCCAGCAGCAATAGCGGGAGAAATACCTACGAGCAGTACTTC
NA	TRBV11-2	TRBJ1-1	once	CASSSMGTGKLDRETFF	TGTGCCAGCAGCTCAATGGGTACAGGGAAGTTAGACCGTGAAACTTTCTTT
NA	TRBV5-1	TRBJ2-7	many	CASSLVVRDYEQYF	TGCGCCAGCAGCTTGGTGGTCAGGGACTACGAGCAGTACTTC
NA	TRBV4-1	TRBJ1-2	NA	CASSQGGRNYSYTF	TGCGCCAGTAGCCAAGGGGGTAGGAACTATAGCTACACCTTC
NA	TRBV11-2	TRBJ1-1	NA	CTSSPSRGLVNTEAFF	TGTACCAGTAGCCCATCCAGGGGCTTGGTGAACACTGAAGCTTTCTTT
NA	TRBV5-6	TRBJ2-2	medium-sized	CASSLAYAGELFF	TGTGCCAGCAGCTTGGCCTACGCGGGGGAGCTGTTTTTT
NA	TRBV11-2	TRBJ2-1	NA	CASSYTCAHLYSEQFF	TGTGCCAGCAGCTATACTTGCGCCCATTTATACAGTGAACAGTTCTTC
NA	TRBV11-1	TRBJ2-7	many	CASSLGYLREQYF	TGTGCCAGCAGCTTAGGATACCTCCGCGAGCAGTACTTC
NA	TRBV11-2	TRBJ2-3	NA	CAGSLVAGTRGKTDTQYF	TGTGCCGGCAGCTTAGTTGCTGGGACAAGGGGCAAAACAGATACGCAGTATTTT
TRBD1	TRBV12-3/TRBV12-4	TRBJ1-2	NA	CASSSGTGGGYGYTF	TGTGCCAGCAGTTCGGGGACAGGGGGTGGGTATGGTTACACCTTC
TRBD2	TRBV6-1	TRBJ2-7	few	CVSSTGLALYEQYF	TGTGTCAGCAGTACGGGACTAGCGCTCTACGAGCAGTACTTC
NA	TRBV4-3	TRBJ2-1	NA	CVSSQDRVDIYNEHFF	TGCGTCAGCAGCCAAGATAGAGTAGACATCTACAATGAGCACTTCTTC
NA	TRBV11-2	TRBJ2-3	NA	CASNLEGNRDTQYF	TGCGCCAGCAACTTAGAGGGCAACAGGGATACGCAGTATTTT
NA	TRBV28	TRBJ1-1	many	CASMGTQNTEAFF	TGTGCCAGCATGGGGACACAGAACACTGAAGCTTTCTTT
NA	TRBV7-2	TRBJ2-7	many	CASSNGPKLIYEQYF	TGTGCCAGCAGTAACGGACCCAAACTGATCTACGAGCAGTACTTC
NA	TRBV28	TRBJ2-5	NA	CASKTTGWGETQYF	TGTGCCAGCAAGACGACAGGATGGGGAGAGACCCAGTATTTC
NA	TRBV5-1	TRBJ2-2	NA	CASSFSGALGTGELLF	TGCGCCAGCAGCTTCTCGGGGGCGCTTGGCACCGGGGAGCTGTTATTC
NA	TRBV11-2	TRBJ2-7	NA	CVSSQGIGRTYEQYF	TGTGTCAGCAGTCAAGGGATAGGGAGAACCTACGAGCAGTACTTC
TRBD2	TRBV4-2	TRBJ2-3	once	CASGQVAFIAGATDTQYF	TGTGCCAGCGGCCAAGTGGCGTTTATAGCGGGAGCGACAGATACGCAGTATTTT
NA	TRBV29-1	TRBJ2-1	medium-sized	CSLRQGGNEQFF	TGCAGCCTCCGACAGGGAGGTAATGAGCAGTTCTTC
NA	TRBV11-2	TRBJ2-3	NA	CASSLISIDMQYF	TGTGCCAGCAGCTTGATTAGTATAGATATGCAGTATTTT
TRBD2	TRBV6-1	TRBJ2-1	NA	CATRASGDHNKQFF	TGTGCCACGAGGGCTAGCGGGGACCACAATAAGCAGTTCTTC
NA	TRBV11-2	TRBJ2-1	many	CASSLTSPSTGEQFF	TGTGCCAGCAGCTTAACATCACCGTCCACGGGGGAGCAGTTCTTC
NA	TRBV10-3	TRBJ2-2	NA	CAISEFEAGPDAGELFF	TGCGCCATCAGTGAGTTCGAAGCCGGGCCAGACGCCGGGGAGCTGTTTTTT
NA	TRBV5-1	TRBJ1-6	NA	CVSSLEGQGSSPLHF	TGCGTCAGCAGCTTGGAGGGACAAGGGTCCTCACCCCTCCACTTT
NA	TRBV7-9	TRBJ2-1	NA	CASSLSYQEPKTNEQFF	TGTGCTAGCAGCTTATCATATCAGGAGCCTAAAACAAATGAGCAGTTCTTC
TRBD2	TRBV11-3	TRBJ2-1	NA	CASSLHSPGASGFNEQFF	TGTGCCAGCAGCTTACATTCCCCCGGGGCTAGCGGGTTCAATGAGCAGTTCTTC
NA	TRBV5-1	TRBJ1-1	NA	CAGSFDGGKGSEAFF	TGCGCCGGCAGCTTTGATGGGGGAAAGGGATCTGAAGCATTCTTT
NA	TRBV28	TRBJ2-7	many	CASSLGHRSYEQYF	TGTGCCAGCAGCCTAGGACACCGATCCTACGAGCAGTACTTC
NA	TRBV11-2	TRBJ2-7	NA	CASSFSATSPSYEQYF	TGTGCCAGCAGCTTCAGTGCGACCAGCCCCTCCTACGAACAGTATTTC
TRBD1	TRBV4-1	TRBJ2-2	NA	CACNDLDRGLTGELFF	TGCGCCTGCAACGATCTGGACAGGGGGTTAACAGGTGAGCTGTTTTTT
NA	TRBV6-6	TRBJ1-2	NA	CASSYSGGEPHGYTF	TGTGCCAGCAGTTACTCGGGTGGGGAACCCCATGGCTACACCTTC
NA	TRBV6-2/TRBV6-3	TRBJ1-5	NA	CASSLDSYSNQSQHF	TGTGCCAGCAGTCTCGACAGTTATAGCAATCAGTCCCAGCATTTT